A selection of T cell receptor beta chains follows, all from one sample in a study of post-analysis software for immune sequencing data. Each CDR3 protein is one row after TCRdb ran MiXCR on the PCR reads. The data contain 750,000 to 950,000 distinct CDR3 sequences, approximately 53% of them singletons. The sample taken for sequencing was blood. The receptors derive from a girl between 5 and 17 years old with multiple sclerosis. The conserved cysteine and the conserved F or W are not part of the CDR3 here. D genes are given only for firm matches.

d_call j_call v_call cdr3_aa
TRBD1 TRBJ1-4 TRBV20-1 SAHQGATNEKLF
TRBD2 TRBJ2-7 TRBV4-1 ASSQEPSGVSYEQY
- TRBJ2-3 TRBV7-9 ASSLAVSADTQY
TRBD2 TRBJ2-5 TRBV20-1 SARVNSGSISYQETQY
- TRBJ2-5 TRBV12-3/TRBV12-4 ASSLNGETQY
TRBD2 - TRBV20-1 SARSPWASGSVEQY
TRBD2 TRBJ2-2 TRBV6-2/TRBV6-3 ASRGSGRARPGELF
TRBD2 TRBJ2-7 TRBV7-9 ASSSGTSGRSAYEQY
- TRBJ1-2 TRBV7-9 ASSLGETGSGGYT
- TRBJ2-6 TRBV19 ASSLPRVGANVLT
- TRBJ2-1 TRBV6-6 ASSSRHGGRSYNEQF
- TRBJ2-1 TRBV20-1 SASRQSNEQF
TRBD1 TRBJ2-3 TRBV18 ASSPRKGAGTDTQY
- TRBJ2-5 TRBV12-3/TRBV12-4 ASRGSEETQY
- TRBJ2-1 TRBV11-2 ASSLDGVNEQF
TRBD2 TRBJ2-1 TRBV5-1 ASSPRLAGFQF
TRBD2 TRBJ2-1 TRBV5-1 ASSLVQSGGAYNEQF
TRBD2 TRBJ2-5 TRBV27 ASSPLASGGQY
TRBD1 TRBJ1-1 TRBV5-1 ASSLTLDREAF
- TRBJ2-2 TRBV25-1 ASSAGSGELF
TRBD1 TRBJ1-5 TRBV10-3 AISGTGRQPQH
TRBD2 TRBJ2-7 TRBV12-3/TRBV12-4 ASSFLAGATYASYEQY
TRBD1 TRBJ1-1 TRBV12-3/TRBV12-4 ASSPRQGAGAF
- TRBJ2-6 TRBV27 ASSFSSGANVLT
- TRBJ1-1 TRBV12-5 ASGLVRPSAATEAF
- TRBJ2-1 TRBV4-1 ASSQDDRGNEQF
- TRBJ2-7 TRBV13 ASSRRPTGTEDEQY